These 32 T cell receptor beta chains originate from one sample sequenced in a study of beta chain features in type 1 diabetes. Since all of the isolated RNA was reverse transcribed, expressed TCRB transcripts were what got sequenced. Sequencing used immunoSEQ multiplex PCR; TCRdb keeps in-frame clones, though not all of them. The data hold a few hundred thousand clones, with 25% to 30% observed a single time. Sequencing was performed on central memory CD4+ T cells from blood. Every receptor here comes from a man aged 25 to 40 in good health.

This clone was counted only a few times. This specimen includes other DNA sequences encoding the same CDR3. The rearrangement uses TRBV20-1 and TRBJ1-1; D is unresolved. V was cut by 6 bases and J by 1 base, with 6 bases left in between. The germline V gene encodes CDR1 DFQATT and CDR2 SNEGSKA (reference sequence). The CDR3 runs 11 residues. For the CDR3, the DNA is TGCAGTGCGATCAGGAACACTGAAGCTTTCTTT. Amino acids: CSAIRNTEAFF.

The chain employs TRBV30 and TRBJ2-7, with D hard to call. The CDR3 spans 12 residues. Trimming left V 5 bases short and J 1 base short, with 9 bases between. CDR1 and CDR2 (germline): GTSNPN, SVGIG (reference sequence). The CDR3 here is CAWSWRSYEQYF. DNA of the CDR3: TGTGCCTGGTCATGGCGATCCTACGAGCAGTACTTC.

This chain uses TRBV27 with TRBJ2-3; TRBD1 is a possible D gene (6 bases). The length of the CDR3 is 18 residues. V lost 0 bases to trimming and J lost 3 bases, with 19 bases between them. The germline gives CDR1 MNHEY, CDR2 SMNVEV (reference sequence). CDR3 sequence (DNA): TGTGCCAGCAGTTTATCGAGACCCGGGACAAGGACGACAGATACGCAGTATTTT. This translates into CASSLSRPGTRTTDTQYF.

The V call is TRBV18, the J call TRBJ2-3; either TRBD1 or TRBD2 may supply D (6 bases each). Germline loops: CDR1 KGHSH, CDR2 LQKENI. CDR3 size: 15 residues. Trimming shortened V by 3 bases and J by 4 bases, and 14 bases separated the two germline ends. In DNA form, the CDR3 reads TGTGCCAGCTCACCCCAGGGGCCGGGGGCAGATACGCAGTATTTT. It specifies CASSPQGPGADTQYF.

This clone came up a few times. Here the CDR3 reads CASRPGQGTEQYF. The CDR3, as DNA: TGTGCCAGCAGGCCCGGACAGGGCACCGAGCAGTACTTC. This chain uses TRBV7-2 with TRBJ2-7; TRBD1 aligns across 8 bases. The CDR3 extends over 13 amino acids. The germline V gene has CDR1 SGHTA and CDR2 FQGNSA. The trim removed 6 bases at V and 6 bases at J, leaving 7 bases unmatched. The full variable domain, its missing parts supplied by reference TRBV7-2 and TRBJ2-7, is GAGVSQSPSNKVTEKGKDVELRCDPISGHTALYWYRQSLGQGLEFLIYFQGNSAPDKSGLPSDRFSAERTGGSVSTLTIQRTQQEDSAVYLCASRPGQGTEQYFGPGTRLTVT.

The rearrangement links TRBV6-5 to TRBJ2-5; possible D gene TRBD2, 6 bases. CDR3 length: 11 amino acids. V was cut by 5 bases and J by 11 bases, with 12 bases left in between. Germline assignment: CDR1 MNHEY and CDR2 SVGAGI. The CDR3: CASSDQRAQYF. In DNA form, the CDR3 reads TGTGCCAGCAGTGATCAGCGGGCGCAGTACTTC.

The chain has TRBV6-5 and TRBJ2-7, with D possibly matching TRBD1 (6 bases). CDR1 and CDR2 (germline): MNHEY, SVGAGI. This CDR3 has 14 amino acids. V dropped 4 bases and J dropped 1 base, with 11 bases sitting between them. The CDR3 region is CASSSRDRSYEQYF. The CDR3, as DNA: TGTGCCAGCAGTTCCCGAGACAGGTCCTACGAGCAGTACTTC.

V and J are TRBV7-2 and TRBJ1-2; a weak D match, TRBD1 (6 bases). There are 15 residues in the CDR3. Trimming took 5 bases from V and 4 from J, leaving 17 bases between them. Germline V lookup: CDR1 SGHTA, CDR2 FQGNSA. The CDR3 reads CASSRPGGAVYGYTF. The DNA of the CDR3 is TGTGCCAGCAGCCGCCCTGGGGGGGCTGTCTATGGCTACACCTTC.

This sequence joins TRBV29-1 and TRBJ2-1; a weak D match, TRBD2 (5 bases). Germline V gene sequence: CDR1 SQVTM, CDR2 ANQGSEA. Between the trimmed V and J ends, which lost 7 bases and 6 bases, there was a span of 19 bases. The CDR3 is made up of 14 amino acids. The CDR3, as DNA: TGCAGCGGGAAGATAAGGGTAGAGGGCAATGAGCAGTTCTTC. It translates to CSGKIRVEGNEQFF.

The V gene is TRBV7-9, the J gene TRBJ2-1; TRBD1 aligns across 8 bases. With V trimmed by 4 bases and J by 10 bases, 3 bases remained unmatched. Germline V lookup: CDR1 SEHNR, CDR2 FQNEAQ (reference sequence). The CDR3 has 12 amino acids. The CDR3 DNA follows: TGTGCCAGCAGCTCCCGGACAGGGGAGCAGTTCTTC. It codes for CASSSRTGEQFF.

This clone is a singleton in its sample. V is TRBV6-1 and J is TRBJ2-7, with D unclear. The CDR3 runs to 14 residues. Germline V lookup: CDR1 MNHNS, CDR2 SASEGT. V was clipped by 3 bases and J by 7 bases, with 16 bases between them. The CDR3 spells CASSERQPMGEQYF. The CDR3 region has the DNA TGTGCCAGCAGTGAGAGGCAGCCGATGGGAGAGCAGTACTTC.

The rearrangement links TRBV29-1 to TRBJ1-1; D is undetermined. Germline V gene lookup returns CDR1 SQVTM and CDR2 ANQGSEA. This CDR3 has 14 amino acids. The V gene lost 6 bases and the J gene lost 3 bases, with 17 bases spanning the gap. In DNA, the CDR3 is TGCAGCGTGCGTCCGGGCCAATCACACACTGAAGCTTTCTTT. Its translation: CSVRPGQSHTEAFF.

The chain joins TRBV18 to TRBJ2-7; no firm D call. Germline assignment: CDR1 KGHSH and CDR2 LQKENI. CDR3 length: 13 residues. Trimming left V 3 bases short and J 10 bases short, with 16 bases between. The CDR3 bases are TGTGCCAGCTCACCCTCGGGTTGGGCCAACCAGTACTTC. Its protein is CASSPSGWANQYF.

The chain carries TRBV18 and TRBJ2-2; TRBD1 is a possible D gene (6 bases). In germline, CDR1 is KGHSH, CDR2 LQKENI. This CDR3 has 17 amino acids. V was trimmed by 2 bases and J by 0 bases, leaving 13 bases between them. CDR3 loop: CASSPSTGLTNTGELFF. CDR3 coding DNA: TGTGCCAGCTCACCATCGACAGGACTCACGAACACCGGGGAGCTGTTTTTT.

Of note for this clone: In the same sample, other DNA sequences code for this CDR3. The CDR3 DNA follows: TGCAGCGTTGATGGGCTCGGAGGCAGCAATGAGCAGTTCTTC. Residues: CSVDGLGGSNEQFF. The chain combines TRBV29-1 with TRBJ2-1, with a possible D match to TRBD2 (5 bases). The CDR3 is made up of 14 amino acids. Germline lookup yields CDR1 SQVTM and CDR2 ANQGSEA. Trimming stripped 3 bases from V and 6 bases from J, with 15 bases between.

This rearrangement joins TRBV7-2 to TRBJ1-5; D unclear. The CDR3 has 13 residues. Per germline, CDR1 SGHTA and CDR2 FQGNSA. Trimming removed 3 bases at V and 6 bases at J, with 9 bases between. CDR3 sequence: CASSLYGSQPQHF. The DNA for the CDR3 is TGTGCCAGCAGCTTGTATGGGAGTCAGCCCCAGCATTTT.

In its sample, this clone was seen a few times. The chain combines TRBV29-1 with TRBJ2-2; D possibly corresponds to TRBD1 (6 bases). The CDR3 length is 15 residues. The germline V and J ends were trimmed by 2 bases and 6 bases, with 16 bases remaining between them. The V gene's germline CDR1 is SQVTM and CDR2 ANQGSEA. The DNA of the CDR3 is TGCAGCGTTGAAAAACAGGGCGCGAGGCCCGGGGAGCTGTTTTTT. Translating it yields CSVEKQGARPGELFF.

The table lists this clone with a few counts. The V gene is TRBV20-1, the J gene TRBJ2-1; no clear D gene. Germline V lookup: CDR1 DFQATT, CDR2 SNEGSKA (reference sequence). V was trimmed by 5 bases and J by 5 bases, leaving 7 bases between them. This CDR3 has 11 residues. For the CDR3, the DNA is TGCAGTGCTGGTCTGAACAATGAGCAGTTCTTC. Translation: CSAGLNNEQFF.

V usage is TRBV5-6 and J usage is TRBJ2-3; D gene ambiguous. CDR1 is SGHDT, CDR2 YYEEEE, per germline. This CDR3 comprises 13 residues. The V gene lost 3 bases and the J gene lost 1 base, with 6 bases spanning the gap. The CDR3 region has the DNA TGTGCCAGCAGCTCCGCTGGCACAGATACGCAGTATTTT. This codes for CASSSAGTDTQYF.

Comment on this clone: A much larger clone lies a single base off, so this may be a read error. J is TRBJ2-1 and V is TRBV4-3; 9 bases fit TRBD2. The germline V gene encodes CDR1 LGHNA and CDR2 YSLEER. CDR3 length: 16 amino acids. CDR3 DNA: TGCGCCCGCAGCCCCTCGGTAGCGGGAGCCCCCGGTGAGCAGTTCTTC. Amino acids: CARSPSVAGAPGEQFF.

This clone appeared many times. The gene calls are TRBV9 and TRBJ2-1, with TRBD2 matching over 7 bases. The length of the CDR3 is 16 residues. The J segment lost 4 bases and the V segment lost 0 bases, leaving 7 bases of the junction unmatched. Germline CDR1 SGDLS, CDR2 YYNGEE. This chain's CDR3 is CASSVGAGASYNEQFF. CDR3 coding DNA: TGTGCCAGCAGCGTAGGTGCGGGAGCGTCGTACAATGAGCAGTTCTTC.

This clone occurred a few times. The V call is TRBV14, the J call TRBJ2-5, with D tentatively TRBD1 or TRBD2 (7 bases each). CDR3 length equals 18 residues. V shed 0 bases and J shed 0 bases, with 17 bases lying between them. CDR1 is SGHDN, CDR2 FVKESK, per germline. CDR3 amino acids: CASSQEGGSGTYQETQYF. The CDR3 coding sequence is TGTGCCAGCAGCCAAGAAGGGGGCAGCGGGACGTACCAAGAGACCCAGTACTTC.

This clone has just a few counts. The V gene is TRBV5-4, the J gene TRBJ1-3; D not resolved. Germline CDR1 reads SGHNT; CDR2 reads YYREEE (reference sequence). Between the trimmed V and J ends, which lost 2 bases and 4 bases, there was a span of 10 bases. The CDR3 contains 14 residues. The CDR3 nucleotides read TGTGCCAGCAGCTTTCGAGGAGAGGGAAACACCATATATTTT. Protein sequence: CASSFRGEGNTIYF.

The V call is TRBV27, the J call TRBJ2-3, with D possibly TRBD2 on 6 matching bases. There are 14 residues in the CDR3. V was shortened by 6 bases and J by 2 bases, with 12 bases between the two germline ends. In germline, CDR1 is MNHEY, CDR2 SMNVEV (reference sequence). CDR3 residues: CASRTGVLTDTQYF. CDR3 DNA: TGTGCCAGCAGGACGGGGGTTCTCACAGATACGCAGTATTTT.

In this sample, this clone turned up a few times. The chain is built from TRBV9 and TRBJ2-3; 10 bases are a match to TRBD1. The CDR3 length is 15 residues. Unmatched junction bases numbered 12, after V lost 8 bases and J lost 6 bases. Germline V gene data show CDR1 as SGDLS and CDR2 as YYNGEE. CDR3 in amino acids: CASSPGQGSGDTQYF. CDR3 DNA: TGTGCCAGTTCACCGGGACAGGGGTCAGGCGATACGCAGTATTTT.

This clone was seen more than once but under ten times. The chain is built from TRBV21-1 and TRBJ2-7. TRBV21-1 is designated a pseudogene. The CDR3 is made up of 14 amino acids. The CDR3 DNA follows: TGTGCCAGCAGCAATCGGGCAGAATGGTCGAAGCAGTACTTC. It yields the protein CASSNRAEWSKQYF.

The chain employs TRBV9 and TRBJ1-2; tentatively, D is TRBD1 (6 bases). V dropped 2 bases and J dropped 5 bases, with 13 bases sitting between them. CDR3 length: 14 amino acids. In germline, CDR1 is SGDLS, CDR2 YYNGEE. Written as DNA, the CDR3 is TGTGCCAGCAGCGTTACAGGGTCTGGTTATGGCTACACCTTC. This gives the protein CASSVTGSGYGYTF.

This clone is a singleton in its sample. The V gene is TRBV19, the J gene TRBJ1-1, with 7 bases matching TRBD1. V lost 6 bases to trimming and J lost 0 bases; unmatched junction nucleotides: 4. CDR1 is LNHDA, CDR2 SQIVND, per germline (reference sequence). The CDR3 is 14 residues long. In DNA form, the CDR3 reads TGTGCCAGTAGCCTACAGGGGATGAACACTGAAGCTTTCTTT. Translation: CASSLQGMNTEAFF.

This sequence joins TRBV30 and TRBJ2-5; tentatively, D is TRBD1 or TRBD2 (6 bases each). Germline V gives CDR1 GTSNPN, CDR2 SVGIG (reference sequence). V lost 7 bases, J lost 2 bases, and 14 bases lay in between. The CDR3 is made up of 13 amino acids. In DNA, the CDR3 is TGTGCCTATGAACGGGGGCAGCAAGAGACCCAGTACTTC. Translated: CAYERGQQETQYF.

This clone has just a few counts. CDR3 DNA: TGCAGCGTGACTACAGGGTTAGGTGAGCAGTTCTTC. This translates into CSVTTGLGEQFF. V is TRBV29-1 and J is TRBJ2-1; D may be TRBD1 (6 bases). The CDR3 is 12 amino acids. Looked up from germline, CDR1 is SQVTM and CDR2 is ANQGSEA. The V end lost 6 bases, the J end lost 9 bases, and 15 bases lay between the germline ends.

This clone appeared once. The chain joins TRBV29-1 to TRBJ1-2; 7 bases are a match to TRBD1. Unmatched junction bases numbered 12, after V lost 7 bases and J lost 4 bases. CDR3 length: 14 amino acids. The germline V gene has CDR1 SQVTM and CDR2 ANQGSEA. CDR3 protein: CSAPRDRDSYGYTF. The CDR3 DNA reads TGCAGCGCTCCCCGAGACAGGGACAGCTATGGCTACACCTTC.

There are a few counts of this clone. The J gene is TRBJ2-5, the V gene TRBV5-6; D may be TRBD1 (6 bases). The germline CDR1 and CDR2 sequences are SGHDT and YYEEEE. CDR3 length: 14 residues. Trimming stripped 4 bases from V and 1 base from J, with 11 bases between. This chain's CDR3 is CASSQTRGQETQYF. The CDR3 DNA is TGTGCCAGCAGCCAAACCAGGGGCCAAGAGACCCAGTACTTC.